This T cell receptor (beta chain) was recovered during a study of blood T cell repertoires in COVID-19. As for the study in general: Sites in the United States, Italy and Spain provided acute and convalescent COVID-19 samples.

The assay was immunoSEQ multiplex PCR, and TCRdb's table has in-frame clones only and misses some. The sample yields almost 200,000 clones, roughly nine tenths seen once. Across fewer than 25 US areas, participants ranged in age from about 18 to 90 years. In Cohort 3, a recovered donor had either two negative PCRs, clearance, or symptom resolution. In this sample, this clone turned up a few times. Trimming cost V 4 bases and J 5 bases; bases outside gene matches: 8. The CDR3 totals 16 residues. CDR1 and CDR2 (germline): KGHDR, SFDVKD. This rearrangement joins TRBV24-1 to TRBJ2-5; TRBD2 matches at 11 bases. Sequenced material: PBMCs or T cells enriched from blood (not recorded which). The sequence was collected from a woman aged 18-29 years who had recovered from COVID-19. CDR3 nucleotide sequence: TGTGCCACCAGTGAATCTAGCGGGGGGCCTGGGGAGACCCAGTACTTC. Amino acids: CATSESSGGPGETQYF.